This TCR beta chain is drawn from a study of technical replicates of blood from a handful of donors. Sequenced by immunoSEQ multiplex PCR; TCRdb stores in-frame clones only, minus some. The sample records tens of thousands of clones, just under 95% being singletons. V gave up 4 bases and J gave up 1 base; unmatched junction bases: 6. Germline loops: CDR1 GTSNPN, CDR2 SVGIG (reference sequence). The CDR3 extends over 15 amino acids. The clonotype originates from a human donor in good health. V is TRBV30 and J is TRBJ1-2; 10 bases agree with TRBD1. Sequenced sample: T cells isolated from PBMCs. The chain's CDR3 is CAWNDRGLGNYGYTF. The DNA for the CDR3 is TGTGCCTGGAACGACAGGGGGCTTGGTAACTATGGCTACACCTTC.